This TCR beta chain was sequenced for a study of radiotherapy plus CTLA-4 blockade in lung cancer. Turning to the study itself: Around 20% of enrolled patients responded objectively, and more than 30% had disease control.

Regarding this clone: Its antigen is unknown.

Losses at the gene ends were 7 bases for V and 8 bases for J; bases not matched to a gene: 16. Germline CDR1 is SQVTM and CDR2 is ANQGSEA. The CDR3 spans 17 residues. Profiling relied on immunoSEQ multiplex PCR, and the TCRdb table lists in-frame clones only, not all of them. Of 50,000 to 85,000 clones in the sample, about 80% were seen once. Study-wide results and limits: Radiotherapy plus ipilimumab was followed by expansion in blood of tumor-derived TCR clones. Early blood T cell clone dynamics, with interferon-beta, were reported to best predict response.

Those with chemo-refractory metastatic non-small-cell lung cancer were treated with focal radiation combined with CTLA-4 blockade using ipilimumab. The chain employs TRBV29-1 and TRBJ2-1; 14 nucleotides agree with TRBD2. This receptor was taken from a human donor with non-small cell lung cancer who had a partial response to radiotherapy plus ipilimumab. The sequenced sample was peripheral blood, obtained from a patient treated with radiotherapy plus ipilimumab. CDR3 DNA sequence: TGCAGCGCCCCGGGACTAGCGGGAGCAGCACTGTCCGATGAGCAGTTCTTC. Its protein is CSAPGLAGAALSDEQFF.